What follows are 32 T cell receptor beta chains derived from one specimen sequenced in a study of alternative splicing in chronic myeloid leukemia remission. In the study overall: Trial remission samples were taken at major or complete molecular response, at 12 or 24 months.

Poly-A-selected mRNA from 0.9 to 1 ug total RNA formed the libraries. TCRdb reprocessed the bulk RNA-seq reads; each CDR3 protein has one entry and no DNA is given. The sample lists about 300 distinct CDR3 sequences; 90% were seen once. The sequencing here drew on PBMCs or total blood leukocytes (not recorded which), taken during remission. The receptors derive from an adult with chronic myeloid leukemia.

The chain carries TRBV1 and TRBJ2-7; TCRdb's D gene call, TRBD2, goes unchecked for lack of DNA. TRBV1 is a pseudogene. The CDR3 runs to 19 residues. The CDR3 is CTSSQVAPTSSVSAYEQYF.

V gene TRBV3-2 combines with J gene TRBJ1-1. TRBV3-2 is a pseudogene segment. The CDR3 length is 14 residues. The CDR3 is CASSHLGGDTEAFF.

This chain joins TRBV5-4 and TRBJ1-1. Looked up from germline, CDR1 is SGHNT and CDR2 is YYREEE (reference sequence). The CDR3 totals 14 residues. CDR3: CASSLEARGTEAFF.

This clonotype has a single count. V is TRBV7-9 and J is TRBJ1-1. Germline V CDR1 and CDR2: SEHNR, FQNEAQ (reference sequence). This CDR3 is 14 amino acids long. CDR3 residues: CASSRGRMNTEAFF.

This chain's CDR3 is CASSLNYEQYF. The chain combines TRBV5-6 with TRBJ2-7. The CDR3 sequence is 11 residues long. Germline CDR1 is SGHDT and CDR2 is YYEEEE. The full variable domain, rest sourced from reference TRBV5-6 and TRBJ2-7, is DAGVTQSPTHLIKTRGQQVTLRCSPKSGHDTVSWYQQALGQGPQFIFQYYEEEERQRGNFPDRFSGHQFPNYSSELNVNALLLGDSALYLCASSLNYEQYFGPGTRLTVT.

This chain links TRBV3-1 with TRBJ1-1. The CDR3 is made up of 13 amino acids. CDR1 and CDR2 (germline): LGHDT, YNNKEL (reference sequence). The CDR3 loop is CASSQLPGTEAFF.

The chain has TRBV29-1 and TRBJ2-3; TCRdb's D call, TRBD2, is unchecked because there is no DNA. Germline CDR1 reads SQVTM; CDR2 reads ANQGSEA. There are 12 residues in the CDR3. This CDR3 reads CSVEGGTDTQYF.

The chain has TRBV29-1 and TRBJ2-1; TCRdb reports TRBD1, a call that lacks DNA to check it against. This CDR3 comprises 16 residues. CDR1 is SQVTM and CDR2 is ANQGSEA in the germline V gene. CDR3: CSVEGNMQGPYNEQFF.

V gene TRBV4-2 combines with J gene TRBJ2-7; no DNA is available, so the TRBD2 call from TCRdb remains unchecked. This CDR3 comprises 14 residues. Germline V gene data show CDR1 as LGHNA and CDR2 as YNFKEQ. The CDR3 is CASSHGGEGYEQYF.

Only one count was recorded for this clonotype. The chain combines TRBV10-3 with TRBJ2-1. The CDR3 spans 14 residues. Germline assignment: CDR1 ENHRY and CDR2 SYGVKD. The CDR3 reads CAISEGSSYNEQFF.

Only one count was recorded for this clonotype. V and J are TRBV5-1 and TRBJ1-1. Per the germline V gene, CDR1 is SGHRS and CDR2 is YFSETQ. This CDR3 comprises 18 residues. CDR3 in amino acids: CASSPGTVDWEENTEAFF.

The V call is TRBV7-3, the J call TRBJ2-6; TCRdb designates TRBD2, a call that cannot be tested without DNA. The CDR3 extends over 18 amino acids. The germline gives CDR1 SGHTA, CDR2 FQGTGA. The CDR3 sequence: CASSLRASGSAGANVLTF.

The chain links TRBV12-3 or TRBV12-4 to TRBJ1-1. CDR3 length: 16 amino acids. The CDR3: CAVPPLGGTSYGKLTF.

CDR3 amino acids: CASSPRLSNQPQHF. The chain combines TRBV12-3 or TRBV12-4 with TRBJ1-5. This CDR3 contains 14 residues.

The chain employs TRBV2 and TRBJ1-4. This CDR3 comprises 13 residues. Germline V gives CDR1 SNHLY, CDR2 FYNNEI. The chain's CDR3 is CAVRTAGRRALTF.

This chain joins TRBV19 and TRBJ1-1. The CDR3 runs to 15 residues. Germline assignment: CDR1 LNHDA and CDR2 SQIVND (reference sequence). CDR3 region: CASMGVGGVETEAFF.

The chain recombines TRBV20-1 with TRBJ2-5; the TCRdb call, TRBD2, lacks DNA for checking. CDR1 is DFQATT and CDR2 is SNEGSKA in the germline V gene (reference sequence). This CDR3 is 14 amino acids long. The CDR3 is CSAILAGAGETQYF.

The chain uses TRBV3-2 and TRBJ2-6; the TRBD2 assignment by TCRdb is unverifiable without DNA. TRBV3-2 is a pseudogene. The CDR3 has 20 amino acids. The CDR3 is CASSQDDLGQASAGANVLTF.

J is TRBJ2-1 and V is TRBV6-1; TCRdb proposes TRBD2, but this gene call is untestable without DNA. The CDR3 loop spans 19 amino acids. Per germline, CDR1 MNHNS and CDR2 SASEGT. The CDR3 reads CASSEARIGLADSYNEQFF.

This clonotype was detected once. CDR3 region: CASSQGAGAEAFF. This chain links TRBV3-1 with TRBJ1-1. The V gene's germline CDR1 is LGHDT and CDR2 YNNKEL (reference sequence). The CDR3 is 13 amino acids.

The chain couples TRBV19 to TRBJ2-1; with no DNA, the TCRdb D assignment of TRBD2 cannot be verified. Germline CDR1 and CDR2: LNHDA and SQIVND (reference sequence). There are 17 residues in the CDR3. CDR3 residues: CASSWEVSGFSYNEQFF.

The rearrangement uses TRBV6-6 and TRBJ2-7; TCRdb's D gene call, TRBD2, goes unchecked for lack of DNA. The CDR3 is 14 residues long. Germline V CDR1 and CDR2: MNHNY, SVGAGI (reference sequence). The CDR3 sequence is CASSYQTSGYEQYF.

The chain recombines TRBV4-1 with TRBJ1-4. Germline V gene sequence: CDR1 MGHRA, CDR2 YSYEKL. The CDR3 runs 15 residues. The CDR3 sequence is CASSQEGGRVEKLFF.

The chain has TRBV4-1 and TRBJ1-1. Germline CDR1 reads MGHRA; CDR2 reads YSYEKL. This CDR3 is 13 amino acids long. CDR3 protein: CASSQTLVQVAFF.

Here the CDR3 reads CAISEGNEQYF. This chain links TRBV10-3 with TRBJ2-7. CDR3 size: 11 residues. Germline CDR1 ENHRY, CDR2 SYGVKD.

This chain's CDR3 is CSADGGGSTDTQYF. The V and J genes are TRBV20-1 and TRBJ2-3; the TCRdb call, TRBD2, lacks DNA for checking. Germline assignment: CDR1 DFQATT and CDR2 SNEGSKA (reference sequence). There are 14 residues in the CDR3.

The chain couples TRBV11-3 to TRBJ1-1. The germline gives CDR1 SGHNT, CDR2 YENEEA. The CDR3 spans 13 residues. This CDR3 reads CASRPAPNTEAFF.

The table lists this clonotype with a count of one. The rearrangement uses TRBV20-1 and TRBJ2-1. Germline V gene lookup returns CDR1 DFQATT and CDR2 SNEGSKA (reference sequence). This CDR3 has 11 amino acids. The CDR3 is CSARVQPEQFF.

The chain links TRBV5-6 to TRBJ1-1. Germline CDR1 reads SGHDT; CDR2 reads YYEEEE. This CDR3 is 14 amino acids long. The CDR3 region is CASSIQLMNTEAFF.

V and J are TRBV18 and TRBJ2-5; the D call from TCRdb, TRBD2, cannot be confirmed without DNA. Germline V gene data show CDR1 as KGHSH and CDR2 as LQKENI. The CDR3 contains 15 residues. The CDR3 region is CASSPGTLVQETQYF.

The chain uses TRBV6-2 or TRBV6-3 and TRBJ2-5; without DNA, the TCRdb call of TRBD1 cannot be checked. In germline, CDR1 is MNHEY, CDR2 SVGEGT. This CDR3 has 13 residues. This CDR3 is CATLGDLQETQYF.

The rearrangement uses TRBV29-1 and TRBJ1-1. Per germline, CDR1 SQVTM and CDR2 ANQGSEA. The CDR3 extends over 12 amino acids. CDR3 sequence reads: CSAGGGNTEAFF.